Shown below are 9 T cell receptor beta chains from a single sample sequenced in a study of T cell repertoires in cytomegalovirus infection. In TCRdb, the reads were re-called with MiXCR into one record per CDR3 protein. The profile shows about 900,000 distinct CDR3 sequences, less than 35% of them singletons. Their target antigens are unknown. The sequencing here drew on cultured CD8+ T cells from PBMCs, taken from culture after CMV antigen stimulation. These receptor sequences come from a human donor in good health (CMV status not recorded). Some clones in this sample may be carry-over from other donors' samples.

The CDR3 region is CATAWEGAPYEQYF. The CDR3 DNA follows: TGTGCCACCGCATGGGAGGGGGCCCCCTACGAGCAGTACTTC. V usage is TRBV7-9 and J usage is TRBJ2-7; D might be TRBD1 or TRBD2, each matching 7 bases. The CDR3 runs to 14 residues. The V end lost 10 bases, the J end lost 2 bases, and 18 bases lay between the germline ends. CDR1 is SEHNR and CDR2 is FQNEAQ in the germline V gene (reference sequence).

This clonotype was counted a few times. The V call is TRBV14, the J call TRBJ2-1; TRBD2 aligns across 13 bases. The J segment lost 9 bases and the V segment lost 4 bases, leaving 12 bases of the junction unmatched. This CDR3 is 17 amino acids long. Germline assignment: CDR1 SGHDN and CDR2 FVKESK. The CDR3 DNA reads TGTGCCAGCAGCCTAAGACTAGCGGGGGGCCGAATGGGTGAGCAGTTCTTC. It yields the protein CASSLRLAGGRMGEQFF.

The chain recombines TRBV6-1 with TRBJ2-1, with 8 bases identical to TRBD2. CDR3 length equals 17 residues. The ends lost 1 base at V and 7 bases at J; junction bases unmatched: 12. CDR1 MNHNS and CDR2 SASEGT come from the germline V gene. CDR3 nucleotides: TGTGCCAGCAGTGAAGAAGGATCTAGCGGGCCCTTTAATGAGCAGTTCTTC. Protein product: CASSEEGSSGPFNEQFF.

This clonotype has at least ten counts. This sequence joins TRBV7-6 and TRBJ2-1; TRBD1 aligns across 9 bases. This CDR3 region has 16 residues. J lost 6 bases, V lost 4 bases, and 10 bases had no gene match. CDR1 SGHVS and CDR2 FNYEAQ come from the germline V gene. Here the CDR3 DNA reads TGTGCCAGCAGCTCTTACAGGGGGCAAAGTAGCAATGAGCAGTTCTTC. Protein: CASSSYRGQSSNEQFF.

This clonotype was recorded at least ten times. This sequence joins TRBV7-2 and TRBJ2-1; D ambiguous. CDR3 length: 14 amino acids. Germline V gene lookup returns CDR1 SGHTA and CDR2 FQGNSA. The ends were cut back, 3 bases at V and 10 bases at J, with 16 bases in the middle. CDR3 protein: CASSFLGKSNEQFF. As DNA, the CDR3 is TGTGCCAGCAGCTTCCTCGGTAAGAGCAACGAGCAGTTCTTC.

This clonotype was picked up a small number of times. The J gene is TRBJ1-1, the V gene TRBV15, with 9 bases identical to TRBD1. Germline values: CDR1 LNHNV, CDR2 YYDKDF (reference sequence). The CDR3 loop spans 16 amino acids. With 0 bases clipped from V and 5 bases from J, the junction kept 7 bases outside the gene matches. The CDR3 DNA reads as TGTGCCACCAGCAGAGATATCCGGGACAGGGATACTGAAGCTTTCTTT. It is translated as CATSRDIRDRDTEAFF.

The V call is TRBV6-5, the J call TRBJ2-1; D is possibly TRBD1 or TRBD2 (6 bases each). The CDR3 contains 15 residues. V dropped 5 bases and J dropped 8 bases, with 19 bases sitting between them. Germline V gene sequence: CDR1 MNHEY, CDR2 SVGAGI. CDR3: CASSTGGTQVHEQFF. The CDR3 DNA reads TGTGCCAGCAGTACCGGCGGGACACAGGTCCATGAGCAGTTCTTC.

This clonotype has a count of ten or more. CDR3 loop: CASGLYEQFF. The CDR3, as DNA: TGTGCTAGTGGTTTGTATGAGCAGTTCTTC. The chain recombines TRBV12-5 with TRBJ2-1; unclear D gene. Deletions cut 2 bases from V and 8 bases from J, with 1 base between. CDR1 and CDR2 (germline): LGHNT, FRNRAP. The CDR3 runs 10 residues.

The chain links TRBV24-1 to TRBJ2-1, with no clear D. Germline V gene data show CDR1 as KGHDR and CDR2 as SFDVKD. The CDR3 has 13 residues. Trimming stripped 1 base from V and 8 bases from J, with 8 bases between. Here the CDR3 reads CATSDFEAHEQFF. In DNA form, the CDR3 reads TGTGCCACCAGTGATTTCGAGGCCCATGAGCAGTTCTTC.